One sample yielded the 6 T cell receptor beta chains listed below, sequenced in a study of Ad26.COV2.S vaccination and SARS-CoV-2 variants. Treatment: 15 to 20 received Ad26.COV2.S at low or high dose, single or two shots; about 5 received placebo; per-sample allocation not given. Samples came from day 63 after the first vaccine or placebo injection. Sequencing was performed with immunoSEQ multiplex PCR; in TCRdb, only in-frame clones are kept and a portion is missing. The sample contains about 480,000 clones, 87% of which appear only once. The source material was peripheral blood, sampled in a trial of Ad26.COV2.S vaccine versus placebo. The receptors were gathered from a person aged 18-60 years who received the Ad26.COV2.S COVID-19 vaccine or a placebo.

This sequence joins TRBV2 and TRBJ1-2; TRBD1 might be the D (6 bases). There are 13 residues in the CDR3. The V gene lost 0 bases and the J gene lost 8 bases, with 10 bases spanning the gap. CDR1 is SNHLY, CDR2 FYNNEI, per germline. The CDR3 loop reads CASSEATGGGYTF. The CDR3 bases are TGTGCCAGCAGTGAAGCGACGGGGGGCGGCTACACCTTC. Based on the CDR3 plus reference TRBV2 and TRBJ1-2, the full variable domain is EPEVTQTPSHQVTQMGQEVILRCVPISNHLYFYWYRQILGQKVEFLVSFYNNEISEKSEIFDDQFSVERPDGSNFTLKIRSTKLEDSAMYFCASSEATGGGYTFGSGTRLTVV.

About this clone: A read error is possible here, since a much larger clone lies one base away. Other DNA sequences within the sample encode an identical CDR3. This rearrangement joins TRBV12-3 or TRBV12-4 to TRBJ1-6, with TRBD1 as a possible D gene (5 bases). The CDR3 consists of 13 residues. The germline V and J ends were trimmed by 1 base and 7 bases, with 5 bases remaining between them. The CDR3 nucleotides are TGTGCCAGCAGTTTAGGGGGCAATTCACCCCTCCACTTT. Its translation: CASSLGGNSPLHF.

This chain uses TRBV7-9 with TRBJ2-7, with D hard to call. The CDR3 has 12 residues. V lost 5 bases, J lost 7 bases, and 12 bases lay in between. Germline CDR1 reads SEHNR; CDR2 reads FQNEAQ (reference sequence). CDR3 sequence (DNA): TGTGCCAGCAGCCAAAACCTGGGGGAGCAGTACTTC. It specifies CASSQNLGEQYF.

This chain uses TRBV7-3 with TRBJ1-5; D uncertain. With 5 bases removed from V and 4 bases from J, the gap between germline ends came to 12 bases. This CDR3 contains 14 residues. The germline V gene has CDR1 SGHTA and CDR2 FQGTGA. The CDR3 is CASSHQLTNQPQHF. CDR3 sequence (DNA): TGTGCCAGCAGCCACCAGTTAACGAATCAGCCCCAGCATTTT.

The V and J genes are TRBV19 and TRBJ2-5; D perhaps matches TRBD1 (6 bases). The V gene lost 8 bases and the J gene lost 4 bases, with 20 bases spanning the gap. The CDR3 runs to 15 residues. Per germline, CDR1 LNHDA and CDR2 SQIVND (reference sequence). The CDR3 DNA follows: TGTGCCAGTTCTCAGGCAGTTTCGGACAGAGAGACCCAGTACTTC. Amino acid sequence: CASSQAVSDRETQYF.

This sequence joins TRBV3-1 (or the pseudogene TRBV3-2) and TRBJ2-2; D gene uncertain. The CDR3 sequence is 15 residues long. Germline lookup yields CDR1 LGHDT and CDR2 YNNKEL (reference sequence). Trimming took 4 bases from V and 0 from J, leaving 9 bases between them. The CDR3 sequence: CASSPLSPNTGELFF. In nucleotides, the CDR3 is TGTGCCAGCAGCCCCCTATCGCCGAACACCGGGGAGCTGTTTTTT.